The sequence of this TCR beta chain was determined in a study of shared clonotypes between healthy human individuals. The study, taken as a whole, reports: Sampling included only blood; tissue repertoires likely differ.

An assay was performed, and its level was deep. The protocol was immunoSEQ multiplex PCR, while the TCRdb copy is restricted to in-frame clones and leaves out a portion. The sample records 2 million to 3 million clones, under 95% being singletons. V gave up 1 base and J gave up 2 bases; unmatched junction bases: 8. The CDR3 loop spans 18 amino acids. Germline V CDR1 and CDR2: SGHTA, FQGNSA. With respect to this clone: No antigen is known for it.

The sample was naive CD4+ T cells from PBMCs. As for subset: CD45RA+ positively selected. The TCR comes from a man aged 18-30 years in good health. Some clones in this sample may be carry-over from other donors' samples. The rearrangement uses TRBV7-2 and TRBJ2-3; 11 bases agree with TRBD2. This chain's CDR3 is CASSLEGTSGRITDTQYF. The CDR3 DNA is TGTGCCAGCAGCTTAGAGGGGACTAGCGGAAGAATCACAGATACGCAGTATTTT.